This T cell receptor (beta chain) appears in the sequencing data of a study of blood T cell repertoires in COVID-19. This clone has only one observation. Germline V CDR1 and CDR2: LGHNA, YNFKEQ. The V end lost 0 bases, the J end lost 7 bases, and 9 bases lay between the germline ends. This CDR3 spans 14 amino acids. Method: immunoSEQ multiplex PCR; TCRdb's copy keeps in-frame clones and lacks some. Of about 120,000 clones in the sample, nearly 90% were seen once. This clonotype was sampled from a woman aged 55-75 years with COVID-19, enrolled during active disease. The sample consisted of peripheral blood. The rearrangement links TRBV4-2 to TRBJ1-4, with D uncertain. DNA of the CDR3: TGTGCCAGCAGCCAAGATAGACTAGGTGAAAAACTGTTTTTT. This sequence encodes CASSQDRLGEKLFF.